The 23 T cell receptor beta chains reported below all come from one sample, sequenced in a study of blood T cell repertoires in COVID-19. The assay was immunoSEQ multiplex PCR, and TCRdb's table has in-frame clones only and misses some. The repertoire includes approximately 90,000 clones, roughly nine tenths of them detected once, and roughly 8.7% sits in the top ten. The sequenced sample was peripheral blood. These receptors were taken from a man aged 50 to 59 with acute or convalescent COVID-19.

The V and J genes are TRBV30 and TRBJ1-4; weak D call: TRBD1 (6 bases). V was cut by 3 bases and J by 4 bases, with 12 bases left in between. CDR3 length: 14 residues. CDR1 and CDR2 (germline): GTSNPN, SVGIG (reference sequence). CDR3 amino acids: CAWRQGLFNEKLFF. CDR3 nucleotide sequence: TGTGCCTGGAGGCAGGGGTTATTTAATGAAAAACTGTTTTTT. Full variable domain (missing parts from reference TRBV30 and TRBJ1-4): SQTIHQWPATLVQPVGSPLSLECTVEGTSNPNLYWYRQAAGRGLQLLFYSVGIGQISSEVPQNLSASRPQDRQFILSSKKLLLSDSGFYLCAWRQGLFNEKLFFGSGTQLSVL.

The rearrangement joins TRBV27 to TRBJ1-1; D perhaps matches TRBD1 (6 bases). Germline CDR1 is MNHEY and CDR2 is SMNVEV (reference sequence). V lost 5 bases to trimming and J lost 2 bases, with 18 bases between them. CDR3 length equals 16 residues. This CDR3 is CASSPITAGVNTEAFF. The CDR3 DNA reads TGTGCCAGCAGTCCCATAACGGCAGGGGTAAACACTGAAGCTTTCTTT.

The chain joins TRBV6-2 or TRBV6-3 to TRBJ2-3; 9 positions match TRBD2. The V segment lost 0 bases and the J segment 0 bases; nucleotides outside the gene matches: 4. The CDR3 consists of 17 residues. Germline CDR1 MNHEY, CDR2 SVGEGT. In DNA, the CDR3 is TGTGCCAGCAGTTACTCCTTAGCGGGGGCCAGCACAGATACGCAGTATTTT. Its protein product is CASSYSLAGASTDTQYF.

This clone was found once. The chain has TRBV6-6 and TRBJ1-1; 8 positions agree with TRBD1. Germline CDR1 MNHNY, CDR2 SVGAGI (reference sequence). The J segment lost 1 base and the V segment lost 6 bases, leaving 4 bases of the junction unmatched. The CDR3 consists of 14 residues. The CDR3 DNA reads as TGTGCCAGCAGAACAGGGGGAAGGAACACTGAAGCTTTCTTT. The encoded protein is CASRTGGRNTEAFF.

V is TRBV5-1 and J is TRBJ1-4; unclear D gene. Trimming shortened V by 0 bases and J by 3 bases, and 12 bases separated the two germline ends. The CDR3 loop spans 16 amino acids. Germline CDR1 reads SGHRS; CDR2 reads YFSETQ. The chain's CDR3 is CASSLAVGVANEKLFF. The CDR3 DNA sequence: TGCGCCAGCAGCTTGGCCGTGGGAGTGGCTAATGAAAAACTGTTTTTT.

J is TRBJ1-4 and V is TRBV5-4; 10 nucleotides match TRBD1. The CDR3 runs 17 residues. J lost 4 bases, V lost 4 bases, and 10 bases had no gene match. In germline, CDR1 is SGHNT, CDR2 YYREEE (reference sequence). The CDR3 region is CASSSLDRGAFNEKLFF. The CDR3 DNA follows: TGTGCCAGCAGCAGCCTGGACAGGGGGGCCTTTAATGAAAAACTGTTTTTT.

The genes are TRBV6-5 and TRBJ2-2; 9 nucleotides agree with TRBD1. The J segment lost 4 bases and the V segment lost 5 bases, leaving 5 bases of the junction unmatched. The CDR3 runs 15 residues. Germline CDR1 reads MNHEY; CDR2 reads SVGAGI. This chain's CDR3 is CASSPGQGTTGELFF. The CDR3 DNA is TGTGCCAGCAGTCCGGGACAGGGAACCACCGGGGAGCTGTTTTTT.

V gene TRBV29-1 combines with J gene TRBJ1-1; 9 bases align to TRBD1. The germline V gene encodes CDR1 SQVTM and CDR2 ANQGSEA. V lost 6 bases and J lost 1; bases outside the gene matches: 3. This CDR3 is 13 amino acids long. This CDR3 reads CSVPTGGNTEAFF. The DNA for the CDR3 is TGCAGCGTACCGACAGGGGGGAACACTGAAGCTTTCTTT.

The chain employs TRBV27 and TRBJ1-1; D might be TRBD1 (6 bases). The CDR3 totals 14 residues. V lost 4 bases, J lost 4 bases, and 13 bases lay in between. Germline V gene lookup returns CDR1 MNHEY and CDR2 SMNVEV (reference sequence). CDR3 nucleotides: TGTGCCAGCAGTTACAGGGCACGAGGCACTGAAGCTTTCTTT. Translated, it gives CASSYRARGTEAFF.

A single count supports this clone. This chain uses TRBV11-1 with TRBJ2-1; 7 nucleotides agree with TRBD1. From germline, CDR1 is SGHAT and CDR2 FQDESV (reference sequence). CDR3 length: 15 residues. With V trimmed by 0 bases and J by 2 bases, 1 base remained unmatched. CDR3 sequence (DNA): TGTGCCAGCAGCTTAGCACAGGGGACCTACAATGAGCAGTTCTTC. This translates into CASSLAQGTYNEQFF.

The gene calls are TRBV9 and TRBJ1-5, with D perhaps TRBD1 (5 bases). The germline V gene encodes CDR1 SGDLS and CDR2 YYNGEE. The CDR3 runs to 18 residues. Between the trimmed V and J ends, which lost 0 bases and 2 bases, there was a span of 18 bases. The CDR3 bases are TGTGCCAGCAGCGTAGGTTTGGGGGGAATGGACGGCAATCAGCCCCAGCATTTT. Translating it yields CASSVGLGGMDGNQPQHF.

The gene calls are TRBV5-1 and TRBJ1-3; D remains ambiguous. Germline loops: CDR1 SGHRS, CDR2 YFSETQ. V lost 0 bases and J 2 bases, leaving 9 bases between the germline ends. There are 15 residues in the CDR3. As DNA, the CDR3 is TGCGCCAGCAGCTTGGTACCAGGCCCTGGAAACACCATATATTTT. Residues: CASSLVPGPGNTIYF.

The rearrangement uses TRBV18 and TRBJ1-3; D is perhaps TRBD1 (5 bases). The CDR3 sequence is 14 residues long. V shed 3 bases and J shed 0 bases, with 6 bases lying between them. The V gene's germline CDR1 is KGHSH and CDR2 LQKENI. Here the CDR3 DNA reads TGTGCCAGCTCACCGGGGGGCTCTGGAAACACCATATATTTT. Translated: CASSPGGSGNTIYF.

The chain couples TRBV7-3 to TRBJ1-1; a possible D gene is TRBD1 (6 bases). Looked up from germline, CDR1 is SGHTA and CDR2 is FQGTGA. The CDR3 is made up of 14 amino acids. With 5 bases removed from V and 0 bases from J, the gap between germline ends came to 10 bases. This chain's CDR3 is CASSPGHMNTEAFF. Here the CDR3 DNA reads TGTGCCAGCAGCCCGGGACACATGAACACTGAAGCTTTCTTT.

CDR3 protein: CASSTSGGSYEQYF. The CDR3 bases are TGTGCCAGTAGTACTAGCGGAGGCTCCTACGAGCAGTACTTC. This chain links TRBV19 with TRBJ2-7; the match to TRBD2 covers 7 bases. Germline V gene sequence: CDR1 LNHDA, CDR2 SQIVND (reference sequence). The CDR3 spans 14 residues. The V gene end was trimmed by 4 bases and the J gene end by 0 bases; junction bases not matched to a gene: 3.

This chain links TRBV19 with TRBJ2-3; 8 nucleotides align to TRBD1. V dropped 7 bases and J dropped 0; count of bases not matched to a gene: 6. Looked up from germline, CDR1 is LNHDA and CDR2 is SQIVND (reference sequence). This CDR3 has 15 residues. As DNA, the CDR3 is TGTGCCAGTACCCCGGGACAGGAGAGCACAGATACGCAGTATTTT. Residues: CASTPGQESTDTQYF.

This clone was observed a few times. CDR3 sequence reads: CASSQEQGYRGYTF. In DNA form, the CDR3 reads TGTGCCAGCAGCCAAGAACAGGGGTATCGGGGCTACACCTTC. V gene TRBV4-2 combines with J gene TRBJ1-2, with 7 bases identical to TRBD1. The CDR3 runs 14 residues. V lost 0 bases, J lost 8 bases, and 6 bases stayed unmatched. Germline V lookup: CDR1 LGHNA, CDR2 YNFKEQ.

The V call is TRBV13, the J call TRBJ2-7; TRBD1 agrees at 9 bases. The length of the CDR3 is 17 residues. Germline V gives CDR1 PRHDT, CDR2 FYEKMQ (reference sequence). The J segment lost 4 bases and the V segment lost 5 bases, leaving 15 bases of the junction unmatched. The CDR3 reads CASSQTYRGPLLYEQYF. CDR3 coding DNA: TGTGCCAGCAGCCAAACATACAGGGGGCCCCTCTTGTACGAGCAGTACTTC.

CDR3 DNA: TGTGCCAGCAAGGCCGGCAGACAAGTGGGAGATACGCAGTATTTT. This codes for CASKAGRQVGDTQYF. This chain uses TRBV2 with TRBJ2-3; unclear D gene. CDR1 is SNHLY and CDR2 is FYNNEI in the germline V gene. Trimming took 7 bases from V and 5 from J, leaving 19 bases between them. The CDR3 has 15 amino acids.

The chain recombines TRBV4-2 with TRBJ1-3; TRBD1 might be the D (6 bases). CDR1 is LGHNA, CDR2 YNFKEQ, per germline. Trimming stripped 5 bases from V and 1 base from J, with 12 bases between. The CDR3 contains 15 residues. This chain's CDR3 is CASSLLGQSGNTIYF. CDR3 DNA: TGTGCCAGCAGCTTACTTGGACAGTCTGGAAACACCATATATTTT.

The genes are TRBV30 and TRBJ2-1; TRBD2 agrees at 12 bases. V trimming: 3 bases; J trimming: 9 bases; junction bases outside the gene matches: 6. From germline, CDR1 is GTSNPN and CDR2 SVGIG (reference sequence). The CDR3 consists of 14 residues. CDR3 bases: TGTGCCTGGAGGCTAGCGGGGGGGCGGACTGAGCAGTTCTTC. As protein: CAWRLAGGRTEQFF.

This sequence joins TRBV28 and TRBJ1-5, with 9 bases matching TRBD1. Per germline, CDR1 MDHEN and CDR2 SYDVKM. The V segment lost 6 bases and the J segment 4 bases; nucleotides outside the gene matches: 10. The CDR3 consists of 16 residues. CDR3 sequence reads: CASSRETGGRNQPQHF. CDR3 bases: TGTGCCAGCAGCCGGGAGACAGGGGGTCGGAATCAGCCCCAGCATTTT.

This rearrangement joins TRBV21-1 to TRBJ1-1; the table's D gene call, TRBD1, was not cross checked with the DNA. TRBV21-1 is shown as a pseudogene. The CDR3 runs 16 residues. CDR3 DNA sequence: TGTGCCAGCAGCAAAGATCTCTCGAAAGGGGGAACTGAAGCTTTCTTT. Protein sequence: CASSKDLSKGGTEAFF.